The clone carrying this TCR beta chain has only a few counts. A much more abundant neighbour one base away suggests this may be a read error. No conserved phenylalanine or tryptophan is present at the end of the CDR3, so a read error is the likely explanation. These data originate in a study of T cells in Graves' hyperthyroidism and ophthalmopathy. TCR beta CDR3 regions were amplified from RNA transcripts. A first-round RT-PCR of the TCR CDR3 used the HTBI primer set. MiXCR, run by TCRdb on the multiplex PCR reads, gives a single entry per CDR3 protein. This sample has hundreds of thousands of distinct CDR3 sequences; about 15% occur once, and the top ten carry around 28%. Sequences were obtained from blood. The clonotype originates from a woman between 18 and 30 years old with Graves' ophthalmopathy.

CDR3 sequence: CASSWNSATEAFL. CDR3 DNA sequence: TGCGCCAGCAGCTGGAACAGCGCCACTGAAGCTTTCCTT. J is TRBJ1-1 and V is TRBV5-1, with no clear D. The CDR3 runs 13 residues. Trimming cost V 3 bases and J 4 bases, with 10 bases left between them. Germline loops: CDR1 SGHRS, CDR2 YFSETQ.